Listed below are T cell receptor beta chains from one sample, sequenced in a study of vaccination and CD4 T cells after COVID-19. In TCRdb, the PCR reads were re-called with MiXCR into one record per CDR3 protein. The sample holds several thousand distinct CDR3 sequences, 43% seen once. Which antigens these TCRs recognize remains unknown. The sample taken for sequencing was CD4+ T cells from blood, cultured in vitro. These TCRs come from a human donor in good health. The CDR3 runs from the conserved cysteine through the conserved F or W. The D gene is left open where the match is weak. A clone size is listed for some rows: how often the clone was seen (once, few, many), or a class if it is expanded.

TRBJ1-5 | . | . | TRBV6-1 | TGTGCCAGCAGTGTAGACAGTCGAACGAGCAATCAGCCCCAGCATTTT | CASSVDSRTSNQPQHF
TRBJ1-5 | . | . | TRBV20-1 | TGCAGTGCTAGAGAATCAAAAGGGCTGCGACAGCCCCAGCATTTT | CSARESKGLRQPQHF
TRBJ2-7 | . | . | TRBV21-1 | TGTGCCAGCAGGCTGGGAAAGACCTACGAGCAGTACTTC | CASRLGKTYEQYF
TRBJ1-2 | . | . | TRBV27 | TGTGCCAGCAGTGGTACAGGTCGATCGTGGGGCTACACCTTC | CASSGTGRSWGYTF
TRBJ1-1 | . | . | TRBV19 | TGTGCCAGTACCAAAGGAGGCGGGGTAGGCACTGAAGCTTTCTTT | CASTKGGGVGTEAFF
TRBJ1-1 | . | . | TRBV12-3/TRBV12-4 | TGTGCCAGCAGTTCAGTTGCTGAAGCTTTCTTT | CASSSVAEAFF
TRBJ1-2 | . | . | TRBV5-1 | TGCGCCAGCGGATCCCCAACAGGGACTGGCTACACCTTC | CASGSPTGTGYTF
TRBJ1-2 | . | . | TRBV19 | TGTGCCAGTAGTATACCGGGGCGCGGCTACACCTTC | CASSIPGRGYTF
TRBJ2-5 | . | . | TRBV6-9 | TGTGCCAGCAGAACATACAGGGTTCAAGAGACCCAGTACTTC | CASRTYRVQETQYF
TRBJ1-2 | . | . | TRBV10-3 | TGTGCCATCACTAACGGGACCGCTAACTATGGCTACACCTTC | CAITNGTANYGYTF
TRBJ2-1 | TRBD2 | . | TRBV7-9 | TGTGCCAGCAGCTTAGTCCTAGGCGGGAGCCTCGGGACCACCAATGAGCAGTTCTTC | CASSLVLGGSLGTTNEQFF
TRBJ2-2 | . | . | TRBV6-5 | TGTGCCAGCAGTTACGGTCTCCCCTGGGGCAGGGAGTACACCGGGGAGCTGTTTTTT | CASSYGLPWGREYTGELFF
TRBJ2-7 | TRBD2 | . | TRBV5-4 | TGTGCCAGCAGCTTGGCCGGACTAGCGGGGATTACCTACGAGCAGTACTTC | CASSLAGLAGITYEQYF
TRBJ1-3 | . | once | TRBV27 | TGTGCCAGCAGTTTCCGGGGCGGTTCTGGAAACACCATATATTTT | CASSFRGGSGNTIYF
TRBJ1-4 | . | . | TRBV28 | TGTGCCAGCAGTTTCGGGGGACGGAATGAAAAACTGTTTTTT | CASSFGGRNEKLFF
TRBJ1-2 | . | . | TRBV6-2/TRBV6-3 | TGTGCCAGCATCCCCGCCGGGAGTGGAAACTATGGCTACACCTTC | CASIPAGSGNYGYTF
TRBJ2-3 | . | . | TRBV20-1 | TGCAGTGCTAGAGATCTGGCAGTCCGAGCGAGCACAGATACGCAGTATTTT | CSARDLAVRASTDTQYF
TRBJ2-5 | TRBD1 | . | TRBV14 | TGTGCCAGCAGCCATATAGCCAGGACAGGGCACCGGGAGACCCAGTACTTC | CASSHIARTGHRETQYF
TRBJ1-5 | . | few | TRBV6-1 | TGTGCCAGCAGAAAAACAGGGAGCCCCTCAGGGCCCCAGCATTTT | CASRKTGSPSGPQHF
TRBJ2-5 | TRBD1 | . | TRBV10-1 | TGCGCCAGCAGTGAGTCAGACAGGGTAGCCGAGACCCAGTACTTC | CASSESDRVAETQYF
TRBJ1-2 | . | few | TRBV19 | TGTGCCAGTAGTATATCCCCGGGAAGGGGCGACTATGGCTACACCTTC | CASSISPGRGDYGYTF
TRBJ1-3 | TRBD1 | . | TRBV11-1 | TGTGCCAGCAGCGGGGACGGCAGGGGGAACTCTGGAAACACCATATATTTT | CASSGDGRGNSGNTIYF
TRBJ1-1 | . | once | TRBV5-6 | TGTGCCAGCAGCTTGAGGCAGGGGAGCGCTTTCTTT | CASSLRQGSAFF
TRBJ2-1 | . | few | TRBV19 | TGTGCCCTCAGGTCCTACAATGAGCAGTTCTTC | CALRSYNEQFF